These 32 T cell receptor beta chains were all obtained from the same sample, sequenced in a study of CD8 T cells in ankylosing spondylitis. General study findings and limits: A motif in TCR beta, a set of roughly 8 highly homologous variants, appeared characteristic of ankylosing spondylitis blood.

TCRdb analysed the 5' RACE reads with MiXCR anew, one entry per CDR3 protein. The sample lists fewer than 500,000 distinct CDR3 sequences, 20% to 25% occurring once. The antigens these receptors bind are not known. Material: blood, either unsorted or a sorted T cell fraction (not recorded which). The receptors derive from a male donor with ankylosing spondylitis.

This clonotype was seen many times. The rearrangement uses TRBV4-3 and TRBJ2-7; D ambiguous. The CDR3 length is 13 residues. Per the germline V gene, CDR1 is LGHNA and CDR2 is YSLEER. V was trimmed by 1 base and J by 4 bases, leaving 8 bases between them. The CDR3 protein is CASSQATRYEQYF. The DNA of the CDR3 is TGCGCCAGCAGCCAAGCAACTCGGTACGAGCAGTACTTC.

The V call is TRBV10-1, the J call TRBJ2-1, with D perhaps TRBD2 (6 bases). There are 14 residues in the CDR3. CDR1 and CDR2 (germline): WNHNN, SYGVQD (reference sequence). V was clipped by 6 bases and J by 9 bases, with 18 bases between them. CDR3 bases: TGCGCCAGCAGCCGACTAGGTCCAAGTGGTGAGCAGTTCTTC. It yields the protein CASSRLGPSGEQFF.

This clonotype was observed a handful of times. The chain links TRBV4-1 to TRBJ2-7; tentatively, D is TRBD1 (5 bases). This CDR3 contains 16 residues. The germline V gene has CDR1 MGHRA and CDR2 YSYEKL. Trimming pared 0 bases from V and 3 bases from J, leaving 15 bases between. The CDR3 DNA reads TGCGCCAGCAGCCAAGATAAGGGGTTGAGAGGCTACGAGCAGTACTTC. This translates into CASSQDKGLRGYEQYF.

This chain uses TRBV5-1 with TRBJ1-4; tentative D call: TRBD1 (6 bases). The V end was cut by 1 base, the J end by 5 bases, with 9 bases between. Germline V CDR1 and CDR2: SGHRS, YFSETQ. The CDR3 runs to 14 residues. The CDR3 spells CASSLNTGNEKLFF. The DNA for the CDR3 is TGCGCCAGCAGCTTGAACACAGGGAATGAAAAACTGTTTTTT.

This sequence joins TRBV7-9 and TRBJ2-7; 12 bases line up with TRBD2. The CDR3 contains 14 residues. CDR1 and CDR2 from the germline V gene are SEHNR and FQNEAQ (reference sequence). Trimming removed 5 bases from V and 6 bases from J; junction bases left unmatched: 5. CDR3 in DNA: TGTGCCAGCAGCCTAGGGACTAGCGGGCTCGAGCAGTACTTC. Amino acids: CASSLGTSGLEQYF.

The gene calls are TRBV12-3 or TRBV12-4 and TRBJ1-1; tentative D call: TRBD1 (6 bases). The germline V and J ends were trimmed by 6 bases and 4 bases, with 15 bases remaining between them. The CDR3 sequence is 14 residues long. The CDR3: CASSGFKGGTEAFF. The CDR3 region has the DNA TGTGCCAGCAGCGGATTCAAGGGGGGCACTGAAGCTTTCTTT.

This clonotype was seen just once. This chain links TRBV18 with TRBJ1-4, with 10 nucleotides matching TRBD1. The CDR3 has 15 amino acids. J gave up 8 bases and V 0 bases, and 3 bases lay outside the gene matches. CDR1 KGHSH and CDR2 LQKENI come from the germline V gene. In nucleotides, the CDR3 is TGTGCCAGCTCACCACCGGGACAGGGGAGCGAAAAACTGTTTTTT. This translates into CASSPPGQGSEKLFF.

The V gene is TRBV12-3 or TRBV12-4, the J gene TRBJ2-7, with D maybe TRBD2 (5 bases). The germline V and J ends were trimmed by 3 bases and 3 bases, with 12 bases remaining between them. The CDR3 totals 14 residues. CDR3: CASSFQSSGYEQYF. The CDR3 DNA is TGTGCCAGCAGTTTCCAGTCGAGCGGCTACGAGCAGTACTTC.

This clonotype was detected only a few times. The V and J genes are TRBV10-3 and TRBJ2-3; possibly TRBD1 for D (6 bases). Between the trimmed V and J ends, which lost 4 bases and 2 bases, there was a span of 10 bases. CDR1 ENHRY and CDR2 SYGVKD come from the germline V gene. CDR3 length: 14 amino acids. Written as DNA, the CDR3 is TGTGCCATCAGTGTGTCAGGGGACACAGATACGCAGTATTTT. This sequence encodes CAISVSGDTDTQYF.

This clonotype turned up a few times. The chain links TRBV29-1 to TRBJ2-3; unclear D gene. Trimming took 2 bases from V and 0 from J, leaving 3 bases between them. This CDR3 is built from 12 residues. Germline V gives CDR1 SQVTM, CDR2 ANQGSEA. CDR3 sequence reads: CSVEQSTDTQYF. The CDR3 DNA sequence: TGCAGCGTTGAACAGAGCACAGATACGCAGTATTTT.

This clonotype occurred many times. The junction and the germline gene differ at one end; a read error may be behind it. The chain is built from TRBV5-1 and TRBJ2-7; unclear D gene. CDR1 is SGHRS, CDR2 YFSETQ, per germline. CDR3 length equals 12 residues. CDR3 loop: CASGLSSYEQYF. The CDR3 nucleotides read TGCGCCAGCGGCTTGAGCTCCTACGAGCAGTACTTC.

This clonotype has ten or more counts. The V gene is TRBV4-2, the J gene TRBJ2-3, with 11 bases that match TRBD2. Germline V gene data show CDR1 as LGHNA and CDR2 as YNFKEQ. The CDR3 is 15 amino acids. Germline trimming cut 3 bases from V and 6 bases from J; bases unmatched to any gene: 5. CDR3: CASSQGLAALDTQYF. The CDR3 nucleotides read TGTGCCAGCAGCCAGGGACTAGCGGCCCTTGATACGCAGTATTTT.

This clonotype has more than one count but fewer than ten. The gene calls are TRBV29-1 and TRBJ1-2; 7 bases align to TRBD1. V trimming: 6 bases; J trimming: 2 bases; junction bases outside the gene matches: 9. This CDR3 contains 14 residues. Per the germline V gene, CDR1 is SQVTM and CDR2 is ANQGSEA. CDR3 in DNA: TGCAGCGTGTTACAGGGGAGGCCGAACTATGGCTACACCTTC. This gives the protein CSVLQGRPNYGYTF.

This clonotype was counted between two and nine times. The chain combines TRBV5-1 with TRBJ2-1; no clear D. The CDR3 has 13 residues. Germline values: CDR1 SGHRS, CDR2 YFSETQ. The V and J ends lost 4 bases and 5 bases respectively, with 10 bases between them. CDR3 nucleotide sequence: TGCGCCAGCAGCACCCGGCAGGACAATGAGCAGTTCTTC. It is translated as CASSTRQDNEQFF.

A few counts support this clonotype. The CDR3 loop reads CASSSGFGLSYNEQFF. The CDR3 nucleotides are TGTGCCAGCAGCTCAGGGTTCGGGCTTTCCTACAATGAGCAGTTCTTC. The J gene is TRBJ2-1, the V gene TRBV7-8, with D possibly TRBD1 on 5 matching bases. V gave up 4 bases and J gave up 1 base, with 14 bases separating them. CDR1 and CDR2 from the germline V gene are SGHVS and FQNEAQ. This CDR3 has 16 residues.

This clonotype has a handful of counts. The chain couples TRBV12-3 or TRBV12-4 to TRBJ2-3; maybe TRBD2 (5 bases). The V gene lost 5 bases and the J gene lost 0 bases, with 12 bases spanning the gap. The CDR3 runs 15 residues. The CDR3 sequence: CASSPRGLSTDTQYF. In DNA, the CDR3 is TGTGCCAGCAGTCCCCGAGGACTTAGCACAGATACGCAGTATTTT.

The rearrangement joins TRBV2 to TRBJ2-3; 7 bases line up with TRBD2. The V segment lost 5 bases and the J segment 6 bases; nucleotides outside the gene matches: 8. The germline CDR1 and CDR2 sequences are SNHLY and FYNNEI. This CDR3 is built from 14 residues. In DNA, the CDR3 is TGTGCCAGCAGTTTGGGCGGGAGTCTGGATACGCAGTATTTT. Its translation: CASSLGGSLDTQYF.

This chain connects TRBV20-1 to TRBJ1-5; D not resolved. V was shortened by 0 bases and J by 5 bases, with 14 bases between the two germline ends. The length of the CDR3 is 15 residues. Germline CDR1 is DFQATT and CDR2 is SNEGSKA (reference sequence). DNA for the CDR3: TGCAGTGCTAGAGATCTGGGAAGGACGGATCAGCCCCAGCATTTT. Translating gives CSARDLGRTDQPQHF.

This clonotype showed up many times. This chain connects TRBV27 to TRBJ1-4; the D gene is possibly TRBD1 (5 bases). V was pared by 2 bases and J by 3 bases, with 7 bases between. Germline CDR1 reads MNHEY; CDR2 reads SMNVEV (reference sequence). This CDR3 region has 14 residues. The CDR3 spells CASSLQGPNEKLFF. As DNA, the CDR3 is TGTGCCAGCAGTTTACAGGGACCTAATGAAAAACTGTTTTTT.

V is TRBV20-1 and J is TRBJ2-5; 10 bases are shared with TRBD1. The CDR3 contains 14 residues. Germline V lookup: CDR1 DFQATT, CDR2 SNEGSKA (reference sequence). J was trimmed by 1 base and V by 6 bases; bases with no gene match: 5. The CDR3 loop reads CSAGTGAFQETQYF. Written as DNA, the CDR3 is TGCAGTGCAGGGACAGGGGCCTTCCAAGAGACCCAGTACTTC.

J is TRBJ1-5 and V is TRBV5-1, with D possibly being TRBD1 (6 bases). Between the trimmed V and J ends, which lost 2 bases and 7 bases, there was a span of 16 bases. This CDR3 has 15 amino acids. Germline V gives CDR1 SGHRS, CDR2 YFSETQ. The CDR3 nucleotides read TGCGCCAGCAGCTTAATTCCTGAGACAGGACAGCCCCAGCATTTT. Translation gives CASSLIPETGQPQHF.

This clonotype was observed a handful of times. The genes are TRBV20-1 and TRBJ2-1, with TRBD2 matching over 9 bases. The junction had 7 bases not matched to a gene; V was cut back by 0 bases and J by 7 bases. Germline loops: CDR1 DFQATT, CDR2 SNEGSKA (reference sequence). The CDR3 totals 15 residues. CDR3 nucleotide sequence: TGCAGTGCTAGAGATGGCGGGAGGGCTAGTAATGAGCAGTTCTTC. This gives the protein CSARDGGRASNEQFF.

V gene TRBV12-3 or TRBV12-4 combines with J gene TRBJ1-3; 8 bases align to TRBD1. Unmatched junction bases numbered 8, after V lost 7 bases and J lost 0 bases. There are 16 residues in the CDR3. CDR3 region: CASTGQGGNSGNTIYF. The CDR3, as DNA: TGTGCCAGCACCGGACAGGGTGGGAACTCTGGAAACACCATATATTTT.

This chain uses TRBV29-1 with TRBJ2-1; D ambiguous. The length of the CDR3 is 14 residues. Looked up from germline, CDR1 is SQVTM and CDR2 is ANQGSEA. Trimming removed 6 bases from V and 2 bases from J, with 14 bases in between. CDR3 amino acids: CSVAQGFPYNEQFF. The CDR3, as DNA: TGCAGCGTAGCCCAAGGTTTCCCCTACAATGAGCAGTTCTTC.

This clonotype was observed a handful of times. The chain combines TRBV5-1 with TRBJ1-5; TRBD1 is a possible D gene (6 bases). The germline V gene has CDR1 SGHRS and CDR2 YFSETQ. The CDR3 has 14 amino acids. Trimming shortened V by 2 bases and J by 5 bases, and 11 bases separated the two germline ends. CDR3 nucleotides: TGCGCCAGCAGCTTAGGGGGGATCGATCAGCCCCAGCATTTT. It codes for CASSLGGIDQPQHF.

The chain carries TRBV27 and TRBJ2-1; D is undetermined. Germline V gene data show CDR1 as MNHEY and CDR2 as SMNVEV (reference sequence). This CDR3 has 16 amino acids. The V gene lost 6 bases and the J gene lost 0 bases, with 15 bases spanning the gap. DNA for the CDR3: TGTGCCAGCAGCCCCTACCTAGGGATCTCCTACAATGAGCAGTTCTTC. Amino acid sequence: CASSPYLGISYNEQFF.

This clonotype was counted between two and nine times. Here the CDR3 reads CASSISGPTDTQYF. The DNA for the CDR3 is TGTGCCAGCAGCATCTCGGGGCCCACAGATACGCAGTATTTT. The chain carries TRBV28 and TRBJ2-3; D might be TRBD1 or TRBD2, each matching 5 bases. Per the germline V gene, CDR1 is MDHEN and CDR2 is SYDVKM. Trimming shortened V by 6 bases and J by 2 bases, and 12 bases separated the two germline ends. This CDR3 has 14 residues.

This clonotype was picked up a small number of times. V usage is TRBV3-1 and J usage is TRBJ1-1, with no clear D. This CDR3 is 15 amino acids long. The V gene lost 1 base and the J gene lost 0 bases, with 9 bases spanning the gap. CDR1 and CDR2 (germline): LGHDT, YNNKEL (reference sequence). This CDR3 reads CASSQGPSLNTEAFF. The DNA for the CDR3 is TGTGCCAGCAGCCAAGGGCCCAGTTTGAACACTGAAGCTTTCTTT.

This clonotype was recorded at least ten times. This chain links TRBV5-6 with TRBJ2-5, with 8 bases matching TRBD2. After removal of 6 bases from V and 7 bases from J, the junction contained 2 bases not matched to a gene. The CDR3 contains 11 residues. Germline CDR1 SGHDT, CDR2 YYEEEE. The CDR3 DNA sequence: TGTGCCAGCACCGGGAGGGGGACCCAGTACTTC. It is translated as CASTGRGTQYF.

This clonotype was detected many times. Here the CDR3 DNA reads TGTGCCAGCAGCCGCGACAGGCTAGAGCCCCAGCATTTT. Protein sequence: CASSRDRLEPQHF. This chain links TRBV7-9 with TRBJ1-5, with D possibly TRBD1 on 6 matching bases. There are 13 residues in the CDR3. Germline V gene lookup returns CDR1 SEHNR and CDR2 FQNEAQ (reference sequence). Trimming took 5 bases from V and 8 from J, leaving 13 bases between them.

V usage is TRBV3-1 and J usage is TRBJ2-1; a possible D gene is TRBD1 (5 bases). This CDR3 is built from 13 residues. V was shortened by 1 base and J by 10 bases, with 11 bases between the two germline ends. Germline V lookup: CDR1 LGHDT, CDR2 YNNKEL (reference sequence). CDR3 sequence: CASSQGNHREQFF. CDR3 coding DNA: TGTGCCAGCAGCCAAGGAAACCACAGGGAGCAGTTCTTC.

The chain is built from TRBV6-1 and TRBJ2-2, with D uncertain. The CDR3 is made up of 12 amino acids. Trimming removed 5 bases from V and 9 bases from J, with 10 bases in between. CDR1 is MNHNS and CDR2 is SASEGT in the germline V gene. In DNA, the CDR3 is TGTGCCAGCAGTCGCGCAGTCCGGGAGCTGTTTTTT. Translation gives CASSRAVRELFF.